This TCR beta chain was sequenced during a study of identical twins. TCRdb reanalysed the 5' RACE reads using MiXCR and keeps one entry per CDR3 protein. The repertoire includes around 1.7 million distinct CDR3 sequences, roughly 35% of them detected once, and 0.27% sits in the top ten. To note about this clonotype: What it binds is not known.

Germline CDR1 reads SGHRS; CDR2 reads YFSETQ. CDR3 size: 15 residues. The junction had 10 bases not matched to a gene; V was cut back by 4 bases and J by 4 bases. General study results and limits: Possibly, invariant MAIT and iNKT cells partly confounded zero-insertion analyses. Among monozygotic twins, out-of-frame TCR alpha sharing exceeded what models predicted.

The rearrangement links TRBV5-1 to TRBJ2-5; 7 bases are shared with TRBD1. The sequence derives from a newborn girl in good health. Material: cord blood. This CDR3 is CASSPSTPGGETQYF. The CDR3 nucleotides are TGCGCCAGCAGCCCTTCCACTCCAGGGGGAGAGACCCAGTACTTC.